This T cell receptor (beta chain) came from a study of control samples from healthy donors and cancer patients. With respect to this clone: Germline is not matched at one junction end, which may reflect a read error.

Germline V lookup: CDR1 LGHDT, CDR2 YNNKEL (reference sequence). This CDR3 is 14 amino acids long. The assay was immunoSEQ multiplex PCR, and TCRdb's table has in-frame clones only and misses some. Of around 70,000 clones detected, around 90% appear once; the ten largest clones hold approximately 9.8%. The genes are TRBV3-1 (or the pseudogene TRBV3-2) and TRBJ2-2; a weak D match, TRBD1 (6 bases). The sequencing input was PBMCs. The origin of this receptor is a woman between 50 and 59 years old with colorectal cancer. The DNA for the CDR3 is TGTGCCAGCAGTCGAAACAGGGACACAGGGGAGCTGTTTTTT. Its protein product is CASSRNRDTGELFF.